This is a list of T cell receptor beta chains from one sample in a study of Graves' ophthalmopathy and Graves' hyperthyroidism. TCRdb reprocessed the multiplex PCR reads with MiXCR, giving one entry per CDR3 protein. This repertoire shows 350,000 to 400,000 distinct CDR3 sequences, just over 15% found once; its top ten account for around 7%. Sample: peripheral blood. These receptors were obtained from a young woman with stable Graves' hyperthyroidism. Each CDR3 is given with its conserved first and last residue. The D gene is left open where the match is weak. Clone size is not always given. Where it is, it says once, few, many or a class for expanded clones.

TRBV2	many	TRBJ1-1	.	TGTGCCAGCTCCCGTGGGGAGGGGAACACTGAAGCTTTCTTT	CASSRGEGNTEAFF
TRBV12-3/TRBV12-4	many	TRBJ1-6	TRBD1	TGTGCCAGCAGTCCCAGACAGGGGCTGAATAATTCACCCCTCCACTTT	CASSPRQGLNNSPLHF
TRBV13	.	TRBJ2-5	.	TGTGCCAGCACCATCAGGGGTTCAGAGACCCAGTACTTC	CASTIRGSETQYF
TRBV12-3/TRBV12-4	few	TRBJ1-5	.	TGTGCCAGCAGTTTAGGGGGGCAGAACAATCAGCCCCAGCATTTT	CASSLGGQNNQPQHF
TRBV4-1	few	TRBJ2-6	.	TGCGCCAGCAGCCAAGAAACGGGGGCCCTCCCTGGGGCCAACGTCCTGACTTTC	CASSQETGALPGANVLTF
TRBV11-2	many	TRBJ2-2	.	TGTGCCAGCAGCTTAGATCTCGGAGGAGTGAACACCGGGGAGCTGTTTTTT	CASSLDLGGVNTGELFF
TRBV7-2	many	TRBJ1-2	TRBD1	TGTGCCAGCAGCTTAGAACAGGGGGGCTATGGCTACACCTTC	CASSLEQGGYGYTF
TRBV7-2	many	TRBJ2-7	.	TGTGCCAGCAGCTTAGATTTTGGGGGTTACGAGCAGTACTTC	CASSLDFGGYEQYF
TRBV6-1	few	TRBJ2-2	TRBD1	TGTGCCAGCAGACTTAGGACAGGGAAGTTTCCCGGGGAGCTGTTTTTT	CASRLRTGKFPGELFF
TRBV24-1	many	TRBJ2-2	TRBD1	TGTGCCACCAGTGATCCCGGGACAGGAGACACCGGGGAGCTGTTTTTT	CATSDPGTGDTGELFF
TRBV19	many	TRBJ1-1	TRBD1	TGTGCCAGTAGTCAAGGACAGGGAGCCACTGAAGCTTTCTTT	CASSQGQGATEAFF
TRBV9	many	TRBJ2-7	TRBD2	TGTGCCAGCAGCCCCCAAGCGGGGGTACACGAGCAGTACTTC	CASSPQAGVHEQYF
TRBV2	many	TRBJ2-7	TRBD1	TGTGCCAGCAGTGAACCCGGACGGACAGGGGAGTACGAGCAGTACTTC	CASSEPGRTGEYEQYF
TRBV6-5	once	TRBJ1-1	.	TGTGCCAGCAGTTACGATATCTTCATGAACACTGAAGCTTTCTTT	CASSYDIFMNTEAFF
TRBV20-1	.	TRBJ1-1	TRBD1	TGCAGTGCTATAGCCGGGACAGGCATTCAATTTGAAGCTTTCTTT	CSAIAGTGIQFEAFF
TRBV13	.	TRBJ2-5	.	TGTGCCAGCAGCCTACGGATCGGGACTGCCCAAGAGACCCAGTACTTC	CASSLRIGTAQETQYF
TRBV29-1	many	TRBJ2-7	TRBD1	TGCAGCGTAGAGGGGGACAGGGGGAGCGCCTACGAGCAGTACTTC	CSVEGDRGSAYEQYF
TRBV11-1	.	TRBJ1-5	.	TGTGCCAGCAGTTCCGGACAGCACAATCAGCCCCAGCATTTT	CASSSGQHNQPQHF
TRBV12-3/TRBV12-4	many	TRBJ1-5	TRBD1	TGTGCCAGCAGCCCAACAGGGGGCCGGGGCAATCAGCCCCAGCATTTT	CASSPTGGRGNQPQHF
TRBV7-6	.	TRBJ2-2	.	TGTGCCAGCAGCTTTCTCCAGGGAACCGGGGAGCTGTTTTTT	CASSFLQGTGELFF
TRBV19	many	TRBJ2-4	.	TGTGCCAGTAGTAGCAGGGAACGGGGCATTCAGTACTTC	CASSSRERGIQYF
TRBV19	few	TRBJ2-5	.	TGTGCCAGTAGTGCCCAACAGGGTTCCGAGACCCAGTACTTC	CASSAQQGSETQYF
TRBV27	many	TRBJ1-1	.	TGTGCCAGCAGTCACCGAAACAGGAACACTGAAGCTTTCTTT	CASSHRNRNTEAFF
TRBV19	few	TRBJ2-2	TRBD1	TGTGCCAGTAGTACCCGACAGGGCGGGGAGCTGTTTTTT	CASSTRQGGELFF
TRBV14	many	TRBJ2-7	.	TGTGCCAGCAGCCGAGACAGGGAGGGTGTCTACGAGCAGTACTTC	CASSRDREGVYEQYF
TRBV27	many	TRBJ1-6	.	TGTGCCAGCAGTTTAAATCGAGGTCTCCTGAGCTCCTATAATTCACCCCTCCACTTT	CASSLNRGLLSSYNSPLHF
TRBV7-8	many	TRBJ1-5	.	TGTGCCAGCAGCTTAGAGGCTCATCAGCCCCAGCATTTT	CASSLEAHQPQHF
TRBV15	many	TRBJ2-5	TRBD2	TGTGCCACCAGCAGAGGGGGACTAGCGGGGCGCCAAGAGACCCAGTACTTC	CATSRGGLAGRQETQYF